Given below is one T cell receptor (beta chain) in context. This specimen belongs to a study of technical replicates of blood from a few donors. V dropped 3 bases and J dropped 4 bases, with 15 bases sitting between them. This CDR3 has 15 amino acids. CDR1 is SSHAT, CDR2 FNYEAQ, per germline (reference sequence). Using immunoSEQ multiplex PCR, the repertoire was profiled, and TCRdb retains in-frame clones only, with some absent. Of about 50,000 clones detected, more than 85% appear once; the ten largest clones hold 3.9%. This clonotype originated in a human donor in good health. Some clones in this sample may be carry-over from other donors' samples. The specimen sequenced was PBMCs. The chain employs TRBV7-7 and TRBJ2-5; a weak D match, TRBD1 (6 bases). DNA of the CDR3: TGTGCCAGCAGCTTGGGAAAGACAGGAAGAGAGACCCAGTACTTC. Protein product: CASSLGKTGRETQYF.